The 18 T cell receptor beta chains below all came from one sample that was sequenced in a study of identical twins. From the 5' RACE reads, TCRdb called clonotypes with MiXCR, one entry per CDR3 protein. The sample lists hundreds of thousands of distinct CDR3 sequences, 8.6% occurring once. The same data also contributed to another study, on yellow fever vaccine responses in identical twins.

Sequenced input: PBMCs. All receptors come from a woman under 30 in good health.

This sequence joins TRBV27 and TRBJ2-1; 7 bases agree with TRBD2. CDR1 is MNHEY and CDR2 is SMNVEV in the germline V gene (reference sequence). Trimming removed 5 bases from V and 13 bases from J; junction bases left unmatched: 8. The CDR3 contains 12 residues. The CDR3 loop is CASSPGVAGQFF. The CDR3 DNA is TGTGCCAGCAGTCCGGGGGTAGCGGGCCAGTTCTTC.

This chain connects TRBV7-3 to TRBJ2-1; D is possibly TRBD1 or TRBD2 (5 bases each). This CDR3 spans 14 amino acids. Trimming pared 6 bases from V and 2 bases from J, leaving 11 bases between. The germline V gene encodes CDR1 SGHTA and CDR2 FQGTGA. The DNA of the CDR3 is TGTGCCAGCAGTGTCCCGGGGCCCTACAATGAGCAGTTCTTC. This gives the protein CASSVPGPYNEQFF.

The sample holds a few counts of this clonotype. The CDR3 region is CASSFDAHSYNEQFF. The CDR3 bases are TGTGCCAGCTCATTCGACGCCCACTCCTACAATGAGCAGTTCTTC. The chain recombines TRBV18 with TRBJ2-1; D uncertain. V dropped 5 bases and J dropped 0 bases, with 11 bases sitting between them. Germline CDR1 is KGHSH and CDR2 is LQKENI. The CDR3 is made up of 15 amino acids.

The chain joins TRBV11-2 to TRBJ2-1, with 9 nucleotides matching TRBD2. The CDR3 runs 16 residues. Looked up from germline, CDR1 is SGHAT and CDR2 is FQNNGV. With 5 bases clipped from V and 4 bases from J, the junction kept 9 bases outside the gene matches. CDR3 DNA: TGTGCCAGCAGCCCACAGAGACTAGCGGTTTACAATGAGCAGTTCTTC. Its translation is CASSPQRLAVYNEQFF.

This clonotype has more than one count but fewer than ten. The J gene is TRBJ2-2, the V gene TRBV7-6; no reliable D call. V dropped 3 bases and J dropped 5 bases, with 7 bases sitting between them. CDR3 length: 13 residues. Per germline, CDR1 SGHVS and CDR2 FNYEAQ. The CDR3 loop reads CASSFKLTGELFF. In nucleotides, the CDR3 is TGTGCCAGCAGCTTTAAACTTACCGGGGAGCTGTTTTTT.

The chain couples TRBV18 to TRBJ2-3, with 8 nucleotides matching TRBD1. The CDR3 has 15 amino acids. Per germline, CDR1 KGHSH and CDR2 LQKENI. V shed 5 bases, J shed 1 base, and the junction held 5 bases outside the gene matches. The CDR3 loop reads CASSNRGFGTDTQYF. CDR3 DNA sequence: TGTGCCAGCTCAAACAGGGGGTTCGGCACAGATACGCAGTATTTT.

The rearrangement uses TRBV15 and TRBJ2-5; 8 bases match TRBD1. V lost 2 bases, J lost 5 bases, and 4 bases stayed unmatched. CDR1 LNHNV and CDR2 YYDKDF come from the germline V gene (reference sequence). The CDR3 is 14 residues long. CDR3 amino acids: CATSRMDREETQYF. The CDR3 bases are TGTGCCACCAGCAGAATGGACAGGGAGGAGACCCAGTACTTC.

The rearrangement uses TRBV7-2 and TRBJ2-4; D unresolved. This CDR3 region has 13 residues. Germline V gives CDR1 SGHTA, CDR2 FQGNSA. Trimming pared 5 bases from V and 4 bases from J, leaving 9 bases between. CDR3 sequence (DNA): TGTGCCAGCAGCACGACCGGGAAAAACATTCAGTACTTC. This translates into CASSTTGKNIQYF.

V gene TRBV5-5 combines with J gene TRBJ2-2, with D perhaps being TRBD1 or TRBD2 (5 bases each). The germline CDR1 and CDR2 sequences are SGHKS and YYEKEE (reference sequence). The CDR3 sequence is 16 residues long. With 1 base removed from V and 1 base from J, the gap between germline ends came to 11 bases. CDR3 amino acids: CASSLTEGWNTGELFF. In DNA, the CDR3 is TGTGCCAGCAGCTTGACTGAGGGGTGGAACACCGGGGAGCTGTTTTTT.

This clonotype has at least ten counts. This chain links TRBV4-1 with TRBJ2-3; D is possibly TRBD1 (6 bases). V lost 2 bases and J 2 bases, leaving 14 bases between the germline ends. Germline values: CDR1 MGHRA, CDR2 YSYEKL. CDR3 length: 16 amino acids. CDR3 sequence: CASSQTQGILTDTQYF. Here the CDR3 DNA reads TGCGCCAGCAGCCAAACCCAGGGGATCCTCACAGATACGCAGTATTTT.

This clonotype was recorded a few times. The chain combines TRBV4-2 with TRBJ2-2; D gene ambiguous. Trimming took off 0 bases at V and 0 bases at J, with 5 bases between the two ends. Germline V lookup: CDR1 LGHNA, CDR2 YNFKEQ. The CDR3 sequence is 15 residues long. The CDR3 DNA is TGTGCCAGCAGCCAAGAAGGCTCGAACACCGGGGAGCTGTTTTTT. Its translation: CASSQEGSNTGELFF.

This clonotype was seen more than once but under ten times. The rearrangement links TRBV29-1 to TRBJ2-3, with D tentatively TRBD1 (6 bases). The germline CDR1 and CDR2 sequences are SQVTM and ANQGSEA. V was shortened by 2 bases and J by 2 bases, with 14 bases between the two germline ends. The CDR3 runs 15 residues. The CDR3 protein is CSVEPRDTYTDTQYF. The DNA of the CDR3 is TGCAGCGTTGAACCCCGGGACACCTACACAGATACGCAGTATTTT.

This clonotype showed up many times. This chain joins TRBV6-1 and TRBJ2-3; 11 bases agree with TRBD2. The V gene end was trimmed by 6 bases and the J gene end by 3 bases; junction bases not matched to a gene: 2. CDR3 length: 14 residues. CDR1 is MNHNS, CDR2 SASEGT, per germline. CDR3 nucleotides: TGTGCCAGCAGGGGACTAGCGGCTACAGATACGCAGTATTTT. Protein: CASRGLAATDTQYF.

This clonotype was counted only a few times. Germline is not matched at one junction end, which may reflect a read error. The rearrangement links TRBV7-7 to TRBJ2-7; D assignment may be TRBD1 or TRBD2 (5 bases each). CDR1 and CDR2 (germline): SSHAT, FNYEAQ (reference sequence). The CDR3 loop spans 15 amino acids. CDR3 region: CASSLGDAGAYEQYF. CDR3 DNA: TGTGCTAGCAGCTTAGGGGATGCCGGGGCCTACGAGCAGTACTTC.

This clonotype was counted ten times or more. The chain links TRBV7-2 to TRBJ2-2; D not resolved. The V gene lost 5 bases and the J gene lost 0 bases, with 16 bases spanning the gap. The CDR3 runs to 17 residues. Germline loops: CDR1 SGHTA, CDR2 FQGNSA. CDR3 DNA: TGTGCCAGCAGCCCCTCCCATGTGGCAGCGAACACCGGGGAGCTGTTTTTT. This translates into CASSPSHVAANTGELFF.

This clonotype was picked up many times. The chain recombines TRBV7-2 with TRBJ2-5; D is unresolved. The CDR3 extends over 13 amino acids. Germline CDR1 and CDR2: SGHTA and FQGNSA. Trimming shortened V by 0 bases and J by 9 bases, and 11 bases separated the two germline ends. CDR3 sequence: CASSLAAPAAQYF. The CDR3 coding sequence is TGTGCCAGCAGCTTAGCCGCCCCTGCGGCCCAGTACTTC.

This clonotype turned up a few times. CDR3 bases: TGTGCCAGCAAACTTGGATTGGGGGATAGCAATCAGCCCCAGCATTTT. Protein sequence: CASKLGLGDSNQPQHF. The chain links TRBV6-1 to TRBJ1-5, with a possible D match to TRBD1 (5 bases). This CDR3 comprises 16 residues. Germline assignment: CDR1 MNHNS and CDR2 SASEGT. The germline V and J ends were trimmed by 7 bases and 0 bases, with 16 bases remaining between them.

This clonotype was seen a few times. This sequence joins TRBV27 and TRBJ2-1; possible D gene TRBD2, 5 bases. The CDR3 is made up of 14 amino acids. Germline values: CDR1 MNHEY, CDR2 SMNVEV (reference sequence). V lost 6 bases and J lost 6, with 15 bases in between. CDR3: CASRENYRGNEQFF. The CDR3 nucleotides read TGTGCCAGCAGGGAAAACTACCGGGGCAATGAGCAGTTCTTC.